This T cell receptor beta chain was captured by sequencing in a study of cytomegalovirus exposure and HLA in healthy donors. The study's findings and limits: Within a later analysis, the majority of CMV-associated TCR beta chains appeared HLA-restricted.

For this clone: Its antigen is not identified.

The PCR used 60 Vbeta and 13 Jbeta primers. Generated by immunoSEQ multiplex PCR, the TCRdb table keeps only in-frame clones and is missing some. The sample carries 150,000 to 200,000 clones, more than 70% recorded once. The V segment lost 3 bases and the J segment 2 bases; nucleotides outside the gene matches: 8. Germline CDR1 and CDR2: SGHRS and YFSETQ. This CDR3 region has 16 residues. V and J are TRBV5-1 and TRBJ2-3; 8 bases align to TRBD2. The origin of this receptor is a woman in her thirties or forties in good health and CMV-seronegative. Sequenced material: PBMCs. Here the CDR3 reads CASSSTGTRVTDTQYF. DNA of the CDR3: TGCGCCAGCAGCTCGACCGGGACTAGGGTCACAGATACGCAGTATTTT.